Listed below are T cell receptor beta chains from one sample, sequenced in a study of blood T cell repertoires in COVID-19. Measured with immunoSEQ multiplex PCR; TCRdb has only the in-frame clones, and not every one. The sample consists of some 200,000 clones, around 82% of them appearing once. Sequencing input: peripheral blood. All receptors come from a woman aged 40 to 50 with acute or convalescent COVID-19. Both conserved end residues are part of each CDR3. D genes are given only for firm matches. Clone size is shown for a subset of rows, as once, few, many or a class of expanded clone.

V gene,clone size,D gene,J gene,CDR3 protein,CDR3 DNA
TRBV30,NA,TRBD2,TRBJ2-2,CAWISLGGFAGELFF,TGTGCCTGGATCTCTTTGGGGGGGTTCGCCGGGGAGCTGTTTTTT
TRBV9,NA,TRBD2,TRBJ2-3,CASSGGTSGKTDTQYF,TGTGCCAGCAGCGGAGGGACTAGCGGGAAGACAGATACGCAGTATTTT
TRBV5-4,few,NA,TRBJ2-6,CASSLVAGAGANVLTF,TGTGCCAGCAGCTTGGTGGCAGGGGCTGGGGCCAACGTCCTGACTTTC
TRBV7-2,NA,NA,TRBJ2-1,CASSLAGYYNEQFF,TGTGCCAGCAGCTTAGCGGGCTACTACAATGAGCAGTTCTTC
TRBV5-1,NA,TRBD1,TRBJ1-2,CASSLADRGYHYGYTF,TGCGCCAGCAGCCTAGCCGACAGGGGGTATCACTATGGCTACACCTTC
TRBV7-8,NA,TRBD2,TRBJ2-7,CASSRTSGSALTYEQYF,TGTGCCAGCAGCCGTACTAGCGGGAGCGCGCTTACCTACGAGCAGTACTTC
TRBV28,once,NA,TRBJ2-7,CASSPGTSYEQYF,TGTGCCAGCAGCCCGGGAACCTCCTACGAGCAGTACTTC
TRBV2,NA,NA,TRBJ1-2,CASKRGQVGHRNYGYTF,TGTGCCAGCAAAAGGGGCCAGGTGGGGCACCGTAACTATGGCTACACCTTC
TRBV30,NA,TRBD1,TRBJ1-1,CAWGGYRPTGEVNTEAFF,TGTGCCTGGGGGGGCTATCGGCCGACAGGGGAGGTGAACACTGAAGCTTTCTTT
TRBV10-3,NA,NA,TRBJ2-7,CAISEDLSGEQYF,TGTGCCATCAGTGAGGATCTTTCGGGCGAGCAGTACTTC